A single sample is the source of the 25 T cell receptor beta chains below, sequenced in a study of identical twins. TCRdb re-called the 5' RACE reads with MiXCR, one entry per CDR3 protein. Of roughly 250,000 distinct CDR3 sequences listed, around 15% are singletons. Material: memory (CD45RO+) T cells sorted from blood. These receptor sequences come from a woman between 18 and 30 years old in good health.

This clonotype was counted between two and nine times. The chain joins TRBV9 to TRBJ1-1, with D maybe TRBD1 (6 bases). The germline V gene encodes CDR1 SGDLS and CDR2 YYNGEE. Trimming cost V 0 bases and J 1 base, with 10 bases left between them. The CDR3 is made up of 15 amino acids. The CDR3: CASSVGGQPNTEAFF. The CDR3 DNA sequence: TGTGCCAGCAGCGTAGGCGGACAGCCGAACACTGAAGCTTTCTTT.

This chain joins TRBV5-4 and TRBJ2-3, with unresolved D. This CDR3 is 15 amino acids long. V lost 5 bases, J lost 2 bases, and 15 bases lay in between. Germline V gene data show CDR1 as SGHNT and CDR2 as YYREEE (reference sequence). The CDR3 DNA sequence: TGTGCCAGCAGTGAGCAGAGGCAGAACACAGATACGCAGTATTTT. This codes for CASSEQRQNTDTQYF.

The chain uses TRBV11-1 and TRBJ2-6, with 13 nucleotides matching TRBD2. CDR1 is SGHAT, CDR2 FQDESV, per germline (reference sequence). The CDR3 runs 18 residues. V shed 1 base, J shed 2 bases, and the junction held 2 bases outside the gene matches. The CDR3 nucleotides are TGTGCCAGCAGCTTAGGGACTAGCGGGAGTCCTGGGGCCAACGTCCTGACTTTC. This encodes CASSLGTSGSPGANVLTF.

The CDR3 region is CASSLHRATEAFF. The DNA for the CDR3 is TGTGCCAGCAGCCTACACAGGGCCACTGAAGCTTTCTTT. This chain uses TRBV7-9 with TRBJ1-1; D might be TRBD1 (6 bases). V lost 5 bases and J lost 4, with 11 bases in between. Germline V gene lookup returns CDR1 SEHNR and CDR2 FQNEAQ (reference sequence). The CDR3 is 13 amino acids.

This clonotype came up many times. This chain joins TRBV24-1 and TRBJ2-5; tentative D call: TRBD1 (6 bases). Between the trimmed V and J ends, which lost 3 bases and 4 bases, there was a span of 11 bases. The CDR3 is made up of 14 amino acids. Germline CDR1 reads KGHDR; CDR2 reads SFDVKD. CDR3 protein: CATSDRGSGETQYF. CDR3 DNA sequence: TGTGCCACCAGTGATAGGGGGTCGGGAGAGACCCAGTACTTC.

Here the CDR3 DNA reads TGTGCCAGCAGCCTGGGACAGGGAGCTGAAAAACTGTTTTTT. Amino acid sequence: CASSLGQGAEKLFF. This chain joins TRBV11-2 and TRBJ1-4; 9 bases are a match to TRBD1. Germline CDR1 and CDR2: SGHAT and FQNNGV. The CDR3 covers 14 residues. V trimming: 5 bases; J trimming: 7 bases; junction bases outside the gene matches: 5.

In its sample, this clonotype was seen many times. The chain joins TRBV12-3 or TRBV12-4 to TRBJ1-2; possibly TRBD1 for D (5 bases). This CDR3 has 12 residues. With 4 bases removed from V and 4 bases from J, the gap between germline ends came to 7 bases. CDR3 bases: TGTGCCAGCAGTTACGACAGCTATGGCTACACCTTC. Encoded protein: CASSYDSYGYTF.

The chain recombines TRBV18 with TRBJ2-7, with TRBD2 identical over 13 bases. The CDR3 spans 14 residues. Looked up from germline, CDR1 is KGHSH and CDR2 is LQKENI. V was pared by 5 bases and J by 6 bases, with 4 bases of the junction left unmatched. CDR3 sequence reads: CASSTGTSGTEQYF. DNA of the CDR3: TGTGCCAGCTCAACCGGGACTAGCGGGACCGAGCAGTACTTC.

With respect to this clonotype: A junction end diverges from the germline sequence, so it may reflect a read error. The chain has TRBV3-1 and TRBJ2-2; D ambiguous. The length of the CDR3 is 15 residues. Germline assignment: CDR1 LGHDT and CDR2 YNNKEL (reference sequence). DNA for the CDR3: TGTGCCAGCTGCCAAGATAATGCAAACACCGGGGAGCTGTTTTTT. Translation gives CASCQDNANTGELFF. Full variable domain (rest looked up from reference TRBV3-1 and TRBJ2-2): DTAVSQTPKYLVTQMGNDKSIKCEQNLGHDTMYWYKQDSKKFLKIMFSYNNKELIINETVPNRFSPKSPDKAHLNLHINSLELGDSAVYFCASCQDNANTGELFFGEGSRLTVL.

The V and J genes are TRBV7-2 and TRBJ2-1, with D perhaps given as TRBD1 or TRBD2 (5 bases each). Trimming left V 4 bases short and J 1 base short, with 11 bases between. CDR3 length: 15 amino acids. From germline, CDR1 is SGHTA and CDR2 FQGNSA. The CDR3 bases are TGTGCCAGCAGCTCCACATGGGGGTCCTACAATGAGCAGTTCTTC. Encoded protein: CASSSTWGSYNEQFF.

This clonotype turned up a few times. This rearrangement joins TRBV12-3 or TRBV12-4 to TRBJ2-5; 12 nucleotides line up with TRBD2. V lost 2 bases, J lost 6 bases, and 4 bases stayed unmatched. The CDR3 is 15 residues long. The CDR3 sequence: CASSLRLAGVKTQYF. Written as DNA, the CDR3 is TGTGCCAGCAGTTTAAGACTAGCGGGAGTCAAGACCCAGTACTTC.

This clonotype was found a few times. The chain combines TRBV12-3 or TRBV12-4 with TRBJ2-7; D is uncertain. The CDR3 runs 12 residues. With 7 bases removed from V and 5 bases from J, the gap between germline ends came to 12 bases. The CDR3 DNA follows: TGTGCCAGCACCCGCCGCTTCCACGAGCAGTACTTC. Amino acids: CASTRRFHEQYF.

About this clonotype itself: A much larger clone differs from this one at a single base, so this may be a read error. The chain employs TRBV20-1 and TRBJ2-3; D call uncertain. CDR1 and CDR2 (germline): DFQATT, SNEGSKA (reference sequence). V was trimmed by 8 bases and J by 6 bases, leaving 18 bases between them. This CDR3 contains 13 residues. CDR3 coding DNA: TGCAGTTCTATCGGCCAAACCTCGGATACGCAGTATTTT. This sequence encodes CSSIGQTSDTQYF.

In this sample, this clonotype turned up many times. The chain combines TRBV20-1 with TRBJ2-6; weak D call: TRBD2 (5 bases). The CDR3 totals 15 residues. V shed 6 bases and J shed 3 bases, with 15 bases lying between them. From germline, CDR1 is DFQATT and CDR2 SNEGSKA (reference sequence). In DNA form, the CDR3 reads TGCAGTGCCTTTTTCCCTGGGAGTGGGGCCAACGTCCTGACTTTC. This encodes CSAFFPGSGANVLTF.

A note on this clonotype: Given the absence of the conserved phenylalanine or tryptophan at the CDR3 end, a read error is likely. V and J are TRBV12-3 or TRBV12-4 and TRBJ1-1, with D unclear. V gave up 4 bases and J gave up 5 bases, with 11 bases separating them. This CDR3 has 13 residues. As DNA, the CDR3 is TGTGCCAGCAGTTCATTGGGAGGGACTGAAGCTTTCCTT. It codes for CASSSLGGTEAFL.

This chain connects TRBV7-3 to TRBJ2-1; TRBD2 matches at 7 bases. Trimming cost V 5 bases and J 6 bases; bases outside gene matches: 13. This CDR3 has 16 residues. Per the germline V gene, CDR1 is SGHTA and CDR2 is FQGTGA. In nucleotides, the CDR3 is TGTGCCAGCAGCCCGCGGGGGACTACCCCGGTCAATGAGCAGTTCTTC. Translating gives CASSPRGTTPVNEQFF. Based on the CDR3 plus reference TRBV7-3 and TRBJ2-1, the full variable domain is GAGVSQTPSNKVTEKGKYVELRCDPISGHTALYWYRQSLGQGPEFLIYFQGTGAADDSGLPNDRFFAVRPEGSVSTLKIQRTERGDSAVYLCASSPRGTTPVNEQFFGPGTRLTVL.

The chain recombines TRBV7-2 with TRBJ2-7; D is undetermined. The germline gives CDR1 SGHTA, CDR2 FQGNSA. The CDR3 contains 13 residues. Trimming stripped 5 bases from V and 0 bases from J, with 8 bases between. The CDR3 protein is CASSVTLSYEQYF. The CDR3 DNA sequence: TGTGCCAGCAGCGTGACTCTCTCCTACGAGCAGTACTTC.

The J gene is TRBJ2-1, the V gene TRBV20-1; D is perhaps TRBD2 (6 bases). Trimming cost V 8 bases and J 3 bases, with 17 bases left between them. The CDR3 extends over 14 amino acids. Per germline, CDR1 DFQATT and CDR2 SNEGSKA (reference sequence). The CDR3 DNA follows: TGCAGTTTTACCGCGGGACTCGGCTACAATGAGCAGTTCTTC. Protein product: CSFTAGLGYNEQFF.

This sequence joins TRBV20-1 and TRBJ1-1; 8 nucleotides agree with TRBD1. The germline V gene encodes CDR1 DFQATT and CDR2 SNEGSKA (reference sequence). Trimming took 5 bases from V and 3 from J; bases not matched to a gene: 5. CDR3 size: 13 residues. The CDR3 spells CSADRGGDTEAFF. CDR3 DNA sequence: TGCAGTGCTGACAGGGGTGGGGACACTGAAGCTTTCTTT.

This clonotype was picked up a small number of times. V gene TRBV7-7 combines with J gene TRBJ2-5, with unresolved D. CDR3 length: 10 amino acids. From germline, CDR1 is SSHAT and CDR2 FNYEAQ (reference sequence). CDR3 amino acids: CATTQETQYF. CDR3 sequence (DNA): TGTGCTACCACTCAAGAGACCCAGTACTTC.

A few counts support this clonotype. The genes are TRBV11-2 and TRBJ1-1, with D possibly being TRBD1 (6 bases). Trimming stripped 8 bases from V and 1 base from J, with 17 bases between. The CDR3 covers 15 residues. Germline V gives CDR1 SGHAT, CDR2 FQNNGV. The CDR3 coding sequence is TGTGCCAGCCGCGGATTCGGGGGACAGAACACTGAAGCTTTCTTT. Amino acids: CASRGFGGQNTEAFF. Full variable domain (remainder filled in from reference TRBV11-2 and TRBJ1-1): EAGVAQSPRYKIIEKRQSVAFWCNPISGHATLYWYQQILGQGPKLLIQFQNNGVVDDSQLPKDRFSAERLKGVDSTLKIQPAKLEDSAVYLCASRGFGGQNTEAFFGQGTRLTVV.

The sample holds one count of this clonotype. The rearrangement joins TRBV20-1 to TRBJ2-5; 9 positions agree with TRBD2. The CDR3 consists of 14 residues. V lost 2 bases and J lost 2; bases outside the gene matches: 3. CDR1 is DFQATT and CDR2 is SNEGSKA in the germline V gene (reference sequence). The DNA of the CDR3 is TGCAGTGCTAGAACGCTAGCGGGACAAGAGACCCAGTACTTC. As protein: CSARTLAGQETQYF.

This clonotype was seen ten or more times. This chain links TRBV5-1 with TRBJ2-3, with D maybe TRBD1 (6 bases). CDR3 size: 14 residues. The V and J ends lost 1 base and 4 bases respectively, with 10 bases between them. In germline, CDR1 is SGHRS, CDR2 YFSETQ. In DNA, the CDR3 is TGCGCCAGCAGCTTGCAGGGGAACCCAGATACGCAGTATTTT. Its protein is CASSLQGNPDTQYF.

The table lists this clonotype with a few counts. The J gene is TRBJ2-5, the V gene TRBV6-2 or TRBV6-3; 9 nucleotides match TRBD1. Trimming took 6 bases from V and 4 from J; bases not matched to a gene: 12. The V gene's germline CDR1 is MNHEY and CDR2 SVGEGT. The CDR3 consists of 16 residues. This CDR3 reads CASSPLGQGGGETQYF. In nucleotides, the CDR3 is TGTGCCAGCAGCCCCCTGGGACAGGGAGGAGGAGAGACCCAGTACTTC.

There are a few counts of this clonotype. V usage is TRBV14 and J usage is TRBJ1-1, with 7 positions matching TRBD1. Germline assignment: CDR1 SGHDN and CDR2 FVKESK. Trimming removed 3 bases from V and 1 base from J; junction bases left unmatched: 8. The CDR3 extends over 16 amino acids. The CDR3 reads CASSQVYRGTNTEAFF. CDR3 sequence (DNA): TGTGCCAGCAGCCAGGTCTACAGGGGCACGAACACTGAAGCTTTCTTT.